The TCR beta chain under discussion was sequenced for a study of cytomegalovirus exposure and HLA in healthy donors. Germline V gene lookup returns CDR1 SEHNR and CDR2 FQNEAQ (reference sequence). The CDR3 consists of 16 residues. The study ran its PCR with 60 Vbeta and 13 Jbeta primers. Clones were read by immunoSEQ multiplex PCR, and TCRdb kept only the in-frame ones, dropping some. The sample consists of approximately 110,000 clones, 79% of them appearing once. Findings and limits, study-wide: Immune exposure was documented only through CMV serostatus. Earlier analysis looked at TCR beta V segments, and most were productive about 87% or about 30% of the time.

In the case of this clone: Its cognate antigen is unknown. Mismatch with germline at one junction end may stem from a read error.

This receptor was taken from a woman aged 40 to 50 in good health and CMV-seronegative. V is TRBV7-9 and J is TRBJ1-1; unclear D gene. The sequenced sample consisted of PBMCs. The DNA of the CDR3 is TGTTCCAGCAGCCGGGCCCCCGCGAGGGTAGGGACTGAAGCTTTCTTT. It specifies CSSSRAPARVGTEAFF.